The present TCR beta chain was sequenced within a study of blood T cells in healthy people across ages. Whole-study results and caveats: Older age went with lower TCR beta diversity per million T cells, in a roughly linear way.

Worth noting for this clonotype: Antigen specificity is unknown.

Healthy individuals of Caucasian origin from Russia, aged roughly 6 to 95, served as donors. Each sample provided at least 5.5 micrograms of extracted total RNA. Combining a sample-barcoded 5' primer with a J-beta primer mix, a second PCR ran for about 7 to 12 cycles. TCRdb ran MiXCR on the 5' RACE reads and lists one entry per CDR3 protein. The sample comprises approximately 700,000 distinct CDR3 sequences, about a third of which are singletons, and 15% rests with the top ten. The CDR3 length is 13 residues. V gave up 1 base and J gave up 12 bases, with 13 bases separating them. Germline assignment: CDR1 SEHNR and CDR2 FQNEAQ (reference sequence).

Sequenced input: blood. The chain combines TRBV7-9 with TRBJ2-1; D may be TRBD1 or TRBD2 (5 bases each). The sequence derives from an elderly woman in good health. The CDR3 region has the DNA TGTGCCAGCAGCTTAGAGGGGCGGGCCTCGCAGTTCTTC. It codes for CASSLEGRASQFF.